This T cell receptor beta chain was recovered during a study of T cells in Graves' hyperthyroidism and ophthalmopathy. At the level of the study: Peripheral blood draws took place at initial diagnosis, ahead of any treatment. The study's findings and limits: Ophthalmopathy was identified by the model a median roughly 6.5 months ahead of onset.

RNA transcripts yielded amplified TCR beta CDR3 regions. RT-PCR in the first round (using the HTBI primer set) targeted the TCR CDR3. Each CDR3 protein gets one entry after TCRdb re-called the multiplex PCR reads with MiXCR. This table holds about 270,000 distinct CDR3 sequences, over 12% found once. Subjects aged 18 to 65 presented with newly diagnosed hyperthyroidism of less than 2 months' duration. The germline V gene has CDR1 DFQATT and CDR2 SNEGSKA (reference sequence). The junction had 17 bases not matched to a gene; V was cut back by 8 bases and J by 4 bases. The CDR3 loop spans 17 amino acids. On this clonotype: Its target is unknown.

Sequenced input: blood. The origin of this receptor is a woman aged 50 to 65 with Graves' hyperthyroidism that later progressed to Graves' ophthalmopathy. The chain couples TRBV20-1 to TRBJ2-1, with 10 bases identical to TRBD2. The CDR3 region has the DNA TGCAGTAGCGCGGGACAGCGAGCGGGAGGGGTATACAATGAGCAGTTCTTC. Its translation is CSSAGQRAGGVYNEQFF.